The clone carrying this TCR beta chain was observed at least ten times. The sample is drawn from a study of neurological immune-mediated disorders. MiXCR, run by TCRdb on the 5' RACE reads, gives a single entry per CDR3 protein. The top ten clones hold 15% of a sample with 72,000 or so distinct CDR3 sequences, roughly 15% of them seen once. This CDR3 has 14 amino acids. Germline-derived CDR1 and CDR2 are MDHEN and SYDVKM. V gave up 6 bases and J gave up 1 base, with 10 bases separating them. This chain connects TRBV28 to TRBJ1-3; no clear D gene. Sequenced input: PBMCs. This sequence originates from a woman in her 40s in good health. CDR3 in amino acids: CASRAGSSGNTIYF. The CDR3 DNA reads as TGTGCCAGCAGGGCCGGGTCGTCTGGAAACACCATATATTTT.